The rows below give T cell receptor beta chains drawn from one sample of a study of cytomegalovirus exposure and HLA in healthy donors. Assay used: immunoSEQ multiplex PCR; TCRdb lists only in-frame clones, some missing. The sample yields around 150,000 clones, 89% seen once. Material: PBMCs. These receptors came from a man between 18 and 29 years old in good health and CMV-seropositive. Both conserved end residues are part of each CDR3. A D gene is named only where the DNA matches it firmly. Not all rows give a size; the values are once, few, many and, for expanded clones, a class.

>once|TRBD1|TRBV6-1|TRBJ2-1
CASSASSGGRWGEQFF
TGTGCCAGCAGTGCCAGCTCAGGGGGACGGTGGGGTGAGCAGTTCTTC
>.|.|TRBV29-1|TRBJ1-2
CSVEEGGRDYGYTF
TGCAGCGTTGAAGAGGGTGGCAGGGATTATGGCTACACCTTC
>.|.|TRBV10-2|TRBJ2-1
CASSDWDSNNEQFF
TGCGCCAGCAGTGATTGGGACTCCAACAATGAGCAGTTCTTC
>.|TRBD1|TRBV4-1|TRBJ1-5
CASSLGQGGDQPQHF
TGCGCCAGCAGCCTCGGACAGGGAGGGGATCAGCCCCAGCATTTT
>.|.|TRBV7-8|TRBJ2-6
CASRPGVEGANVLTF
TGTGCCAGCAGACCAGGGGTGGAAGGGGCCAACGTCCTGACTTTC
>.|.|TRBV5-4|TRBJ2-3
CASSSQGSGKYGQYF
TGTGCCAGCAGCTCTCAGGGTAGCGGCAAGTATGGGCAGTATTTT
>.|TRBD2|TRBV27|TRBJ2-1
CASSSNRGRSYNEQFF
TGTGCCAGCAGTTCCAATCGCGGGAGGTCCTACAATGAGCAGTTCTTC
>.|TRBD1|TRBV18|TRBJ2-7
CASSPRDRSYEQYF
TGTGCCAGCTCACCCCGGGACAGGTCATACGAGCAGTACTTC
>.|TRBD1|TRBV5-1|TRBJ1-1
CASSFRGRMDTEAFF
TGCGCCAGCAGCTTTAGGGGGCGCATGGACACTGAAGCTTTCTTT
>.|.|TRBV5-6|TRBJ1-2
CASTRGSANYGYTF
TGTGCCAGCACCCGGGGTTCCGCCAACTATGGCTACACCTTC
>.|.|TRBV5-1|TRBJ2-5
CASSLEGVGETQYF
TGCGCCAGCAGCTTGGAGGGGGTAGGAGAGACCCAGTACTTC
>once|.|TRBV29-1|TRBJ1-2
CSVAGLGNYGYTF
TGCAGCGTGGCTGGACTCGGGAACTATGGCTACACCTTC
>.|.|TRBV4-2|TRBJ2-1
CASSQEPGVSYNEQFF
TGTGCCAGCAGCCAAGAACCAGGCGTCTCCTACAATGAGCAGTTCTTC
>.|.|TRBV6-6|TRBJ2-7
CASTIGGGGLEQYF
TGTGCCAGTACAATAGGGGGCGGAGGGCTCGAGCAGTACTTC
>.|TRBD2|TRBV5-8|TRBJ2-1
CASTRTWTSGIYNEQFF
TGTGCCAGCACCAGGACGTGGACTAGCGGGATTTACAATGAGCAGTTCTTC
>.|.|TRBV28|TRBJ2-5
CASSLGGAQETQYF
TGTGCCAGCAGTTTAGGAGGGGCGCAGGAGACCCAGTACTTC
>once|TRBD1|TRBV28|TRBJ1-1
CASSATGAVTEAFF
TGTGCCAGCAGTGCGACAGGGGCGGTCACTGAAGCTTTCTTT
>.|TRBD1|TRBV7-3|TRBJ1-1
CASSLGTGGEAFF
TGTGCCAGCAGCTTGGGGACAGGGGGCGAAGCTTTCTTT
>few|TRBD1|TRBV11-2|TRBJ2-7
CASRLGTGLRTTAYEQYF
TGTGCCAGCAGACTTGGGACAGGGCTTCGCACTACGGCCTACGAGCAGTACTTC
>.|.|TRBV27|TRBJ1-2
CASSRSRNTGWSYGYTF
TGTGCCAGCAGTCGTTCCAGGAATACAGGGTGGAGTTATGGCTACACCTTC
>few|TRBD2|TRBV10-2|TRBJ2-1
CASSTGTSGRRILNEQFF
TGCGCCAGCAGTACCGGGACTAGCGGGAGAAGGATTCTCAATGAGCAGTTCTTC
>once|TRBD2|TRBV6-6|TRBJ2-7
CASSQIIAGAGREQYF
TGTGCCAGCAGCCAGATTATAGCGGGAGCGGGGAGAGAGCAGTACTTC
>.|.|TRBV7-9|TRBJ2-3
CASSSVARDTQYF
TGTGCCAGCAGCTCCGTGGCCCGAGATACGCAGTATTTT
>.|.|TRBV19|TRBJ2-3
CASSISGVADTQYF
TGTGCCAGTAGTATTTCAGGGGTCGCAGATACGCAGTATTTT
>.|.|TRBV27|TRBJ1-2
CASSFAGNYGYTF
TGTGCCAGCAGTTTCGCAGGGAACTATGGCTACACCTTC
>.|.|TRBV29-1|TRBJ1-1
CSVPRAGAEAFF
TGCAGCGTCCCCAGGGCCGGAGCTGAAGCTTTCTTT
>.|TRBD2|TRBV4-1|TRBJ2-1
CASSQELAGTPSSYNEQFF
TGCGCCAGCAGCCAAGAGTTAGCGGGGACCCCAAGCTCCTACAATGAGCAGTTCTTC
>.|TRBD2|TRBV9|TRBJ2-7
CASSRTTSGSYEQYF
TGTGCCAGCAGCCGGACAACGAGCGGGAGCTACGAGCAGTACTTC